One T cell receptor (beta chain) is described in this entry. This receptor's antigen is unknown. One end of the junction varies from germline; a read error may be responsible. Including the terminal cysteine and phenylalanine, the CDR3 comprises 14 residues. The entry retains the CDR3 DNA only, 42 bases that are in frame from base 1. The germline V gene (reference sequence) sets CDR1 to SEHNR and CDR2 to FQNEAQ. The sample belongs to a study of blood T cells in healthy people across ages (dated by TCRdb to 2015 to 2017). Concerning the study at large: In model experiments, template switching captured roughly one uniquely barcoded TCR beta cDNA molecule for every two T cells. Age-related changes in TCR beta repertoire diversity were measured in the study by deep sequencing normalized with unique cDNA molecular identifiers. Four age groups were formed from the donors: young (average about 17 years), middle-aged (approximately 42), aged (roughly 56) and long-lived (less than 85). To avoid experimental bias, donors of different ages were randomly spread across the sequencing lanes. Two additional independent replicas of 1 million unique cDNA reads from the same blood draw were analyzed for two donors (one aged 18 to 30 and one aged 80 or older).

The research as a whole found: Total diversity estimates from one million sequenced T cells were considered lower bounds and underestimates. Donor CMV infection status was unknown, potentially confounding age-related changes in expanded clonotypes. As age increased, observed TCR beta diversity per million T cells dropped in a roughly linear way, and a significant reduction was already evident by age 40. Since profiling was done on bulk unsorted PBMCs, naive and antigen-experienced compartments could not be conclusively compared. There was a strong correlation between observed TCR beta diversity and the percentage of naive T cells measured by flow cytometry. Compared with the aged group, the long-lived group had more naive CD4+ T cells, fewer expanded clones and increased TCR diversity, suggesting age selection.

Libraries were made using 5' RACE. Reads for this sample came from an Illumina HiSeq 2500. The second PCR ran for roughly 7 to 12 cycles and used a J-beta primer mix along with a sample-barcoded 5' primer. A unique molecular identifier was introduced onto each TCR beta cDNA molecule by a template-switch 5' adaptor carrying 12 random nucleotides. At least 3 million CDR3-containing paired-end reads were obtained from each sample. All of the RNA was converted into first-strand cDNA using the Mint cDNA synthesis kit, with a TRBC-specific oligonucleotide serving as the primer. After uracil-DNA glycosylase treatment, a first 18-cycle PCR used universal primers M1SS and BC2_uni_R on all cDNA. The authors' pipeline ran thus. Each sample was normalized by randomly selecting 1 million high-quality reads, each carrying a distinct molecular identifier. Instead of being binned into consensus sequences, reads that shared molecular identifiers were thrown out. MiTCR, run with a Q25 quality threshold and the strictest error-elimination algorithm, handled CDR3 identification, clonotype clustering and error correction. A nonparametric unseen species model with Euler transformation was used to estimate a lower bound on total TCR beta diversity. TCRdb cleaned the public reads at Q25 with fastp, built clones with MiXCR and kept in-frame beta chains. Each CDR3 protein appears once, grouped with its most common genes and DNA. What appears here as the V and J calls and clone size reflects TCRdb's work, not the paper's. The sample includes about 400,000 distinct CDR3 sequences, with approximately 51% observed a single time. Over 40% of the sample belongs to the ten largest clones.

Donors were about 36 systemically healthy Caucasian individuals from Russia aged 6 to 90 years. Each donor gave ten milliliters of peripheral blood, collected into EDTA-treated Vacutainer tubes. Ficoll-Paque density-gradient centrifugation was used to isolate PBMCs, with at least 6 million per sample. Trizol reagent was used to extract total RNA from PBMCs, with at least 5 micrograms per sample. Naive CD45RAhigh/CD27high T cell percentages were measured by flow cytometry on a PBMC aliquot from every donor. The clonotype was recovered from a man aged 60-69 years in good health. The V and J segments used are TRBV7-9 and TRBJ2-5; the D gene is not confidently resolved. Sequencing was done on a sample of blood. This receptor has the CDR3 CANSPRAAQETQYF. The DNA sequence reads TGTGCCAACAGCCCCCGGGCAGCCCAAGAGACCCAGTACTTC.